This TCR beta chain originates from a study of graft-versus-host responses after intestinal transplantation. Study overall: Every recipient underwent anti-thymocyte globulin induction, then tacrolimus and steroids for about three years. Study-wide results and limits: Recipient marrow contained GvH clones, some of which appeared first in ileum or blood. With peak circulating GvH clone levels came an association with early post-transplant HvG declines.

The sample holds one count of this clone. What it recognizes is unknown. Libraries were prepared by immunoSEQ multiplex PCR; TCRdb keeps only in-frame clonotypes and omits some of them. This table has approximately 90,000 clones, just over 90% appearing once. Trimming cost V 2 bases and J 3 bases, with 15 bases left between them. CDR1 SGDLS and CDR2 YYNGEE come from the germline V gene. The CDR3 contains 15 residues. The chain uses TRBV9 and TRBJ2-7; TRBD1 might be the D (6 bases). The source material was unstimulated CD8+ T cells sorted from spleen or lymph node cells, sampled before intestinal transplant. This sequence was found in a human donor who received an intestinal transplant. CDR3 region: CASSVQTGAGYEQYF. The CDR3 coding sequence is TGTGCCAGCAGCGTCCAGACAGGCGCCGGCTACGAGCAGTACTTC.